This T cell receptor beta chain was captured in a study of neurological immune-mediated disorders. Notes on the study in general: The absence of any CDR3 amino acid sequence shared by expanded clones across subjects suggests that repertoires were private in all groups. For the multiple sclerosis repertoire cluster, no association with any clinical or MRI feature was found.

TCRdb processed the 5' RACE reads anew with MiXCR; each CDR3 protein has one entry. Among about 59,000 distinct CDR3 sequences listed, around 3.5% were seen once. PBMCs numbering 2 million and stored at -80 C yielded the unsorted libraries. Germline CDR1 and CDR2: MNHEY and SVGAGI. This CDR3 contains 17 residues. V was shortened by 0 bases and J by 2 bases, with 16 bases between the two germline ends. This clonotype has at least ten counts. Its antigen is still unknown. The source of this sequence is a woman aged 25-40 years with multiple sclerosis. The sample was PBMCs. The chain links TRBV6-5 to TRBJ2-5; possibly TRBD2 for D (6 bases). The CDR3 spells CASSYSTASAIQETQYF. As DNA, the CDR3 is TGTGCCAGCAGTTACTCGACGGCTAGCGCCATTCAAGAGACCCAGTACTTC.